The rows below give T cell receptor beta chains drawn from one sample of a study of blood T cell repertoires in COVID-19. Profiled with immunoSEQ multiplex PCR; TCRdb holds only in-frame clones, not every one. The data contain around 250,000 clones, around 85% of them singletons. Specimen: peripheral blood. These receptors were taken from a man aged 55 to 70 with acute or convalescent COVID-19. CDR3s include the opening cysteine and the closing phenylalanine or tryptophan. The order of the fields is V gene, clone size, D gene, J gene, CDR3 DNA, CDR3 protein. The D gene is left open where the match is weak. The size of a clone is reported for some rows only, either as once, few or many, or as a class for expanded clones.

TRBV5-1	NA	TRBD1	TRBJ1-5	TGCGCCAGCAGCTTGATGCCGGGACAGGGGAATCAGCCCCAGCATTTT	CASSLMPGQGNQPQHF
TRBV14	NA	NA	TRBJ1-1	TGTGCCAGCAGCCACGGGAGGAACACTGAAGCTTTCTTT	CASSHGRNTEAFF
TRBV7-9	NA	TRBD1	TRBJ1-6	TGTGCCAGCAGCCCAGCGACAGGGGGAGCTTCACCCCTCCACTTT	CASSPATGGASPLHF
TRBV28	NA	NA	TRBJ2-1	TGTGCCAGCACCGAGGTGCCCGAGAGGGACAATGAGCAGTTCTTC	CASTEVPERDNEQFF
TRBV18	NA	TRBD1	TRBJ1-2	TGTGCCAGCTCAGCGGACAGGGTTGTTAGTGGCTACACCTTC	CASSADRVVSGYTF
TRBV19	NA	NA	TRBJ1-2	TGTGCCAGTAGTATACAGGGGCAAGAGTATGGCTACACCTTC	CASSIQGQEYGYTF
TRBV7-2	NA	TRBD1	TRBJ1-1	TGTGCCAGCAGCTTTCCTGGACAGGGGAAGGGGGCCATGAACACTGAAGCTTTCTTT	CASSFPGQGKGAMNTEAFF
TRBV6-5	NA	NA	TRBJ1-2	TGTGCCAGCTCAGTGGACAGTAACTATGGCTACACCTTC	CASSVDSNYGYTF
TRBV27	NA	TRBD2	TRBJ2-7	TGTGCCAGCAGTTTTCGGGAGGGCCTAACCTACGAGCAGTACTTC	CASSFREGLTYEQYF
TRBV5-1	NA	TRBD2	TRBJ2-2	TGCGCCAGCAGCCCTAGCGGGGGGAACACCGGGGAGCTGTTTTTT	CASSPSGGNTGELFF
TRBV28	NA	NA	TRBJ2-7	TGTGCCAGCAGTTTATATGGGGCATCCTTTTCCTACGAGCAGTACTTC	CASSLYGASFSYEQYF
TRBV12-3/TRBV12-4	NA	NA	TRBJ1-2	TGTGCCAGCAGTTTCCAGGGCCCGTATGGCTACACCTTC	CASSFQGPYGYTF
TRBV2	few	NA	TRBJ1-1	TGTGCCAGCAGAAGACCGGGAGTGGTCACTGAAGCTTTCTTT	CASRRPGVVTEAFF
TRBV28	NA	TRBD2	TRBJ2-1	TGTGCCAGCACCCTTAGGGGGACTAGCGTATACAATGAGCAGTTCTTC	CASTLRGTSVYNEQFF
TRBV7-6	NA	TRBD1	TRBJ1-3	TGTGCCAGCAGCTTAGCGGGGACAGCCTCTGGAAACACCATATATTTT	CASSLAGTASGNTIYF
TRBV3-1/TRBV3-2	NA	TRBD2	TRBJ2-1	TGTGCCAGCAGCCAAGTAGCGGGGAGGACGGAGCAGTTCTTC	CASSQVAGRTEQFF
TRBV5-4	NA	NA	TRBJ2-1	TGTGCCAGCAGCTTCGCGGGTCCCTCCTACAATGAGCAGTTCTTC	CASSFAGPSYNEQFF
TRBV13	NA	TRBD2	TRBJ2-7	TGTGCCAGCAGCCAGTCTAGCGGAGGGTACGAGCAGTACTTC	CASSQSSGGYEQYF
TRBV5-1	NA	TRBD1	TRBJ2-7	TGCGCCAGCAGCTCTCCGGGACAGGGGATGTACGAGCAGTACTTC	CASSSPGQGMYEQYF
TRBV3-1/TRBV3-2	NA	NA	TRBJ2-5	TGTGCCAGCAGCCAGAACCCGGTCGCGGGAACGGGAGAGACCCAGTACTTC	CASSQNPVAGTGETQYF
TRBV5-1	NA	TRBD2	TRBJ2-5	TGCGCCAGCAGCAGGGGACTAGCGGGAGGGCGTGTAGAGACCCAGTACTTC	CASSRGLAGGRVETQYF
TRBV19	NA	TRBD1	TRBJ2-7	TGTGCCAGCTCGACAGGGAACGAGCAGTACTTC	CASSTGNEQYF
TRBV7-2	NA	NA	TRBJ1-3	TGTGCCAGCAGCTACTTGACAGTCCGCTCTGGAAACACCATATATTTT	CASSYLTVRSGNTIYF
TRBV30	NA	NA	TRBJ1-2	TGTGCCTGGAGATTCGGGCAGGGAGGAGGGTATGGCTACACCTTC	CAWRFGQGGGYGYTF
TRBV3-1/TRBV3-2	once	TRBD1	TRBJ1-4	TGTGCCAGCAGCCTGGGACAGGCAAATGAAAAACTGTTTTTT	CASSLGQANEKLFF
TRBV11-3	NA	NA	TRBJ2-7	TGTGCCAGCAGCCTTACGCCGGGAAATTACGAGCAGTACTTC	CASSLTPGNYEQYF
TRBV27	NA	NA	TRBJ2-1	TGTGCCAGCAGTATCGTGGCCGGGACAAACCTGAATGAGCAGTTCTTC	CASSIVAGTNLNEQFF
TRBV7-3	NA	NA	TRBJ2-1	TGTGCCAGCAGCTTAACGAGTCCACCACTCTACAATGAGCAGTTCTTC	CASSLTSPPLYNEQFF
TRBV2	NA	NA	TRBJ2-2	TGTGCCAGCACGGGACAGAACACCGGGGAGCTGTTTTTT	CASTGQNTGELFF
TRBV7-9	NA	TRBD1	TRBJ2-7	TGTGCCAGCAGCGGACAGGTCTACGAGCAGTACTTC	CASSGQVYEQYF
TRBV18	NA	NA	TRBJ1-1	TGTGCCAGCTCATTAGAGAACGTGAACACTGAAGCTTTCTTT	CASSLENVNTEAFF
TRBV5-1	once	TRBD2	TRBJ2-1	TGCGCCAGCAGCTTGACTAGCGGGGGTGGCCATGAGCAGTTCTTC	CASSLTSGGGHEQFF
TRBV5-1	NA	NA	TRBJ2-7	TGCGCCAGCAGCTCACCCTCCTCCAGAAGCTCCTACGAGCAGTACTTC	CASSSPSSRSSYEQYF
TRBV4-1	once	TRBD1	TRBJ1-4	TGCGCCAGCAGCCAAGATCCGAGGGGGCTCAATGAAAAACTGTTTTTT	CASSQDPRGLNEKLFF
TRBV18	NA	NA	TRBJ1-1	TGTGCCAGCTCACCAATCGGAGACTTGAACACTGAAGCTTTCTTT	CASSPIGDLNTEAFF
TRBV3-1/TRBV3-2	NA	TRBD2	TRBJ2-7	TGTGCCAGCAGCCAAGGAGAAAAGACTAGCGGGAGATCAGGGCAGTACTTC	CASSQGEKTSGRSGQYF
TRBV6-2/TRBV6-3	many	TRBD2	TRBJ2-2	TGTGCCAGCAGTCATCGAAAACCGGGACTAGCGGGAGACACCGGGGAGCTGTTTTTT	CASSHRKPGLAGDTGELFF